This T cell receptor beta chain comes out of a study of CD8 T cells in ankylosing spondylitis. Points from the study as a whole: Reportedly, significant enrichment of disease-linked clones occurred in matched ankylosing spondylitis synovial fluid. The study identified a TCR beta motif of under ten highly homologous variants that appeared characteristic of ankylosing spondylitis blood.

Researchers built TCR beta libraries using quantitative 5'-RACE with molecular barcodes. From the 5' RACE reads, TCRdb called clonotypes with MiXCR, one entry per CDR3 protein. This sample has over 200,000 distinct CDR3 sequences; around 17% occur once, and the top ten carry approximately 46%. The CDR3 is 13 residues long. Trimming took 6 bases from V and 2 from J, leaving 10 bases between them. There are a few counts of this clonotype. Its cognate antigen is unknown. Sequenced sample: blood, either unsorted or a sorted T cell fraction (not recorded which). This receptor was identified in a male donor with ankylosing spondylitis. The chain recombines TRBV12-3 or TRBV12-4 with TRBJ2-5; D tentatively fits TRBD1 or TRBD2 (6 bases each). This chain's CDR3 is CASREGTQETQYF. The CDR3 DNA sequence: TGTGCCAGCAGGGAGGGGACACAAGAGACCCAGTACTTC.